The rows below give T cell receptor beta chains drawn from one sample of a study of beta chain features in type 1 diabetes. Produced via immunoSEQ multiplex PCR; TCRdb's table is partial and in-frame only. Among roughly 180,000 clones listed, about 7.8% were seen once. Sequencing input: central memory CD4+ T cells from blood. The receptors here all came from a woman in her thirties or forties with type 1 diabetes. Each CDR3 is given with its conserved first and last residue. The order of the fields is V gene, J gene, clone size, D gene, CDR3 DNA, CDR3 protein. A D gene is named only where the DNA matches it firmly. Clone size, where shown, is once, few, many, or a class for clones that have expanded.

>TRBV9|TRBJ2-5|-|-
TGTGCCAGCAGCTGGTCCGAGAGGCAGGAGACCCAGTACTTC
CASSWSERQETQYF
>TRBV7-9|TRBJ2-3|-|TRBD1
TGTGCCAGCAGCCCTAGGACAGGACGCACAGATACGCAGTATTTT
CASSPRTGRTDTQYF
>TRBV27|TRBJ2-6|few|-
TGTGCCAGCAGGAAGTTGGAGTCTGGGGCCAACGTCCTGACTTTC
CASRKLESGANVLTF
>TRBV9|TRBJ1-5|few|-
TGTGCCAGCAGCGTAGGGGGGGGGCCGTGGGGCAATCAGCCCCAGCATTTT
CASSVGGGPWGNQPQHF
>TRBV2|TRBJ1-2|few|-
TGTGCCAGCAGATTAGACAGCCGCTATGGCTACACCTTC
CASRLDSRYGYTF
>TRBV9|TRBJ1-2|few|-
TGTGCCAGCAGCCCGGCACTTAGCGGCTATGGCTACACCTTC
CASSPALSGYGYTF
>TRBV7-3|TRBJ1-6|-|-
TGTGCCAGCAGCTTAATAGCACAGGGTAGTCCCCTCCACTTT
CASSLIAQGSPLHF
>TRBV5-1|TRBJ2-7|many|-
TGCGCCAGCAGCTTGGTAGAAAACTACGAGCAGTACTTC
CASSLVENYEQYF
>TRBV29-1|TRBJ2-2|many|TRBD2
TGCAGCGTTATGGGCGGGGGGAACACCGGGGAGCTGTTTTTT
CSVMGGGNTGELFF
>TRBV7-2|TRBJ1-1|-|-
TGTGCCAGCAGCCCACTAGGACGGGGCACTGAAGCTTTCTTT
CASSPLGRGTEAFF
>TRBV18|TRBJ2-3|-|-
TGTGCCAGCTCCGGGTCCTCAAGCACAGATACGCAGTATTTT
CASSGSSSTDTQYF
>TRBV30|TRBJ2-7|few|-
TGTGCCTGTCAGGGAAGCACCTACGAGCAGTACTTC
CACQGSTYEQYF
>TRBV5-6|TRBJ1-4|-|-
TGTGCCAGCAGCTTGAAGGGGTGGGGTGAAAAACTGTTTTTT
CASSLKGWGEKLFF
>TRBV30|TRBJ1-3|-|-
TGTGCCTGGAGTGCCCCTGCGGTCAACACCATATATTTT
CAWSAPAVNTIYF
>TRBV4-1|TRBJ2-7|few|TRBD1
TGCGCCAGCAGCCAAGCACAGGGGGCCTACGAGCAGTACTTC
CASSQAQGAYEQYF
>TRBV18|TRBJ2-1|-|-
TGTGCCAGCTCACCATCGAGGGAGTTTTACACTGAGCAGTTCTTC
CASSPSREFYTEQFF
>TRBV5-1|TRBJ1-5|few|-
TGCGCCAGCAGCCCTAGAGGGGGTCTCCAGCCCCAGCATTTT
CASSPRGGLQPQHF
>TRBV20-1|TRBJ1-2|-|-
TGCAGTGCTTCTGGTAGGGAGAACACCTTC
CSASGRENTF
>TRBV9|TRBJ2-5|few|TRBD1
TGTGCCAGCAGCGTAGCGGGACAGAGGGGCGAGACCCAGTACTTC
CASSVAGQRGETQYF
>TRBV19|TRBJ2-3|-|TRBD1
TGTGCCAGTAAGGACAGGGCCAGCACAGATACGCAGTATTTT
CASKDRASTDTQYF
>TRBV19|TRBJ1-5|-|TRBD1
TGTGCCAGTGCTCGACAGGGTGGATATAGCAATCAGCCCCAGCATTTT
CASARQGGYSNQPQHF
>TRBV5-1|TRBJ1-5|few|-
TGCGCCAGCAGCTTGGAGTCAGGGAGGAATCAGCCCCAGCATTTT
CASSLESGRNQPQHF
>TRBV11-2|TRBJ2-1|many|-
TGTGCCAGCAGCTTGGGTTTCAGGGCCTACAATGAGCAGTTCTTC
CASSLGFRAYNEQFF
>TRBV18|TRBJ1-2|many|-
TGTGCCAGCTCAACCCCCGAGTATGGCTACACCTTC
CASSTPEYGYTF
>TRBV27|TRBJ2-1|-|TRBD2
TGTGCCAGCAGCTATGCCGCCGGACAGGGGACTAGCGGGAGGGCCAGGGATGAGCAGTTCTTC
CASSYAAGQGTSGRARDEQFF
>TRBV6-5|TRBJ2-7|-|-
TGTGCCAGCAGTTACTCCTACCCTGACAGCCTGTCCCAGTACTTC
CASSYSYPDSLSQYF
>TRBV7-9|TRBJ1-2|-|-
TGTGCCAGCAGCCCCATGGCCTATGGCTACACCTTC
CASSPMAYGYTF
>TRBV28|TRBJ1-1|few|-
TGTGCCAGCAGGCCGTACTTGAACACTGAAGCTTTCTTT
CASRPYLNTEAFF
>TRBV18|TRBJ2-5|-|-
TGTGCCAGCTCGCCCGGACAGAATCAAGAGACCCAGTACTTC
CASSPGQNQETQYF
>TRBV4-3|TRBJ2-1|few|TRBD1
TGCGCCAGCAGCCAACAGGACAGGGAACCCTACAATGAGCAGTTCTTC
CASSQQDREPYNEQFF
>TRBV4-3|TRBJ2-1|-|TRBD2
TGCGCCAGCAGCCAAGAAGGGGCGGGGGGGTACAATGAGCAGTTCTTC
CASSQEGAGGYNEQFF
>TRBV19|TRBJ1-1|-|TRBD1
TGTGCCAGTAGTACGGGACAGGGCGGAACTGAAGCTTTCTTT
CASSTGQGGTEAFF
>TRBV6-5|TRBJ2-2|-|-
TGTGCCATCAGTGTGCGGGGTGCGAACACCGGGGAGCTGTTTTTT
CAISVRGANTGELFF
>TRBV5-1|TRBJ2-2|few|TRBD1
TGCGCCAGCAGGAGGGGACAGGGAGACACCGGGGAGCTGTTTTTT
CASRRGQGDTGELFF
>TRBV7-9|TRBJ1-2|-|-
TGTGCCAGCAGCTTTCGGTCACAGAACTATGGCTACACCTTC
CASSFRSQNYGYTF
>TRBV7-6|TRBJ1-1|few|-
TGTGCCAGCAGCTTTGGAGGAGCTTTCTTT
CASSFGGAFF
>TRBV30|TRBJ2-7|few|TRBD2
TGTGCCTGGAGTGTACATAAGCGGGAGGACACTTACGAGCAGTACTTC
CAWSVHKREDTYEQYF
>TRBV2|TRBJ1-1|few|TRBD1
TGTGCCAGCAGTCCGACAGGGGTGAACACTGAAGCTTTCTTT
CASSPTGVNTEAFF
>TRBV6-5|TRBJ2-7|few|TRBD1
TGTGCCAGCAGTTACGGACAGGGGCCCTACGAGCAGTACTTC
CASSYGQGPYEQYF
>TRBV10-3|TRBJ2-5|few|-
TGTGCCATCAGTGAGTTTGAGGAGACCCAGTACTTC
CAISEFEETQYF
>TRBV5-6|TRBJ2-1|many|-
TGTGCCAGCAGCTTGGGCAGGGGATTCCATGAGCAGTTCTTC
CASSLGRGFHEQFF
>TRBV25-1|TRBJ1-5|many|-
TGTGCCAGCAGTGATCCGTCCTTCAATCAGCCCCAGCATTTT
CASSDPSFNQPQHF
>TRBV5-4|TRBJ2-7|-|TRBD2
TGTGCCAGCAGCCCCACTAGCGGGAAGGGCTACGAGCAGTACTTC
CASSPTSGKGYEQYF
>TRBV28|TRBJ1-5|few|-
TGTGCCAGCAGGGACGGGGTCGCGCCCCAGCATTTT
CASRDGVAPQHF
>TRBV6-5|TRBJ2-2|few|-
TGTGCCAGCAGTCCCCGTAGGGCGGGCACCGGGGAGCTGTTTTTT
CASSPRRAGTGELFF
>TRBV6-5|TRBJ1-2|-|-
TGTGCCAGCAGACCTAGACAGTTTAACTATGGCTACACCTTC
CASRPRQFNYGYTF
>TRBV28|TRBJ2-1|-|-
TGTGCCAGCAGTTCCCCCGGCGGTAGCTCCTACAATGAGCAGTTCTTC
CASSSPGGSSYNEQFF
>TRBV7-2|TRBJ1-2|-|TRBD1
TGTGCCAGCAGCTTAGGACAGGGCGTCAGCTATGGCTACACCTTC
CASSLGQGVSYGYTF
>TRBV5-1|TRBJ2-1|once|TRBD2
TGCGCCAGCAGCGGACTAGCGGGACTCAACAATGAGCAGTTCTTC
CASSGLAGLNNEQFF
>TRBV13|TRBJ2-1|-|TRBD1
TGTGCCAGCAGCTCTCGACAGGGTGGGAATGAGCAGTTCTTC
CASSSRQGGNEQFF